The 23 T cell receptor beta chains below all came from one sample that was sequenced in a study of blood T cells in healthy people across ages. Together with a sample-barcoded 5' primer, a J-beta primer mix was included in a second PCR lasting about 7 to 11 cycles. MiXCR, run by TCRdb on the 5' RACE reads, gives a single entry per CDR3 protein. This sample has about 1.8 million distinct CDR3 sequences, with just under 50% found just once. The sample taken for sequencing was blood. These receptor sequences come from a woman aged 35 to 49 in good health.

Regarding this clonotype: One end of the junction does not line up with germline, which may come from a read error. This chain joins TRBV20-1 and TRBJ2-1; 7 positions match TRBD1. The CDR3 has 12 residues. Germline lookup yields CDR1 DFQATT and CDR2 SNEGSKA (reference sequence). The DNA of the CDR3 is TGCAGTGCTAGGGACAGGAACAATGGGCAGTTCTTC. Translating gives CSARDRNNGQFF.

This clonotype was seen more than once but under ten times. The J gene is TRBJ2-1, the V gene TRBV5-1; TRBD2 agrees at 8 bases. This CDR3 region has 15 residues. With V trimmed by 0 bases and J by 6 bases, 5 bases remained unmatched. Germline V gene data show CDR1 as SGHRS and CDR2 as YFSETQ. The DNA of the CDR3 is TGCGCCAGCAGCTTGGCGATAGCGGGGAGCAATGAGCAGTTCTTC. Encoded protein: CASSLAIAGSNEQFF.

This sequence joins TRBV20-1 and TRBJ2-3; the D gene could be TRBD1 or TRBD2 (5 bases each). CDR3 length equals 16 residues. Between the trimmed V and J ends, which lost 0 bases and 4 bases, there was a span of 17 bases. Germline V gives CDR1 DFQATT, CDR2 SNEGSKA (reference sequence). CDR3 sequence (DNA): TGCAGTGCTAGAGATAGGGGACCGGGTAACCCAGATACGCAGTATTTT. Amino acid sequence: CSARDRGPGNPDTQYF.

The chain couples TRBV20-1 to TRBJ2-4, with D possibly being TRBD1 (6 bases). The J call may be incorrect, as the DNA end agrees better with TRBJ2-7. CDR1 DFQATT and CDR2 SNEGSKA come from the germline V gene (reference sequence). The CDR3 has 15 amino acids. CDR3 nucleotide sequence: TGCAGTGCTAGGGATCAGGGCAGGGGTGGTTACGAGCAGTACTTC. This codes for CSARDQGRGGYEQYF.

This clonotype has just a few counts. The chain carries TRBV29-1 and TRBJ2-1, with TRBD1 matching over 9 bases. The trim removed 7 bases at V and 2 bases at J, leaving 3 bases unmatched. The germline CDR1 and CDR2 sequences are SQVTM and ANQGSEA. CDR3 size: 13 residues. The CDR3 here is CSADRGAYNEQFF. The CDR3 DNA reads TGCAGCGCTGACAGGGGGGCCTACAATGAGCAGTTCTTC.

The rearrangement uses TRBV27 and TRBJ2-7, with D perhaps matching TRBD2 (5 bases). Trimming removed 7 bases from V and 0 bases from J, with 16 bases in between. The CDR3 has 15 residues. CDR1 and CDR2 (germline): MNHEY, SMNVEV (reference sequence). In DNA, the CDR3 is TGTGCCAGCACCTCGGACCAGCGGAGCTCCTACGAGCAGTACTTC. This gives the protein CASTSDQRSSYEQYF.

CDR3 sequence: CASSSVRRSYEQYF. DNA of the CDR3: TGTGCCAGCAGTTCGGTGCGGAGGTCCTACGAGCAGTACTTC. The chain uses TRBV12-3 or TRBV12-4 and TRBJ2-7, with D perhaps matching TRBD2 (5 bases). The CDR3 is 14 amino acids. V lost 4 bases, J lost 1 base, and 11 bases lay in between.

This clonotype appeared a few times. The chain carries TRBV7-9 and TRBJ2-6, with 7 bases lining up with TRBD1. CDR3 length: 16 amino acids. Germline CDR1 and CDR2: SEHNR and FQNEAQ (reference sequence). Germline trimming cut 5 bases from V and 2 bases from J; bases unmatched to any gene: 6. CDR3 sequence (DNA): TGTGCCAGCAGCCTCAGAGGGGGCGCTGGGGCCAACGTCCTGACTTTC. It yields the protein CASSLRGGAGANVLTF.

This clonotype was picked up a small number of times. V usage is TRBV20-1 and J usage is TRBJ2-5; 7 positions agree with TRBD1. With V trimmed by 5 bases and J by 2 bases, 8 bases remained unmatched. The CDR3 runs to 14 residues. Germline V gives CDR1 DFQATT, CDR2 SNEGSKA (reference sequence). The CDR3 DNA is TGCAGTGCTTCCCGGGACAGCCCACAAGAGACCCAGTACTTC. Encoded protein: CSASRDSPQETQYF.

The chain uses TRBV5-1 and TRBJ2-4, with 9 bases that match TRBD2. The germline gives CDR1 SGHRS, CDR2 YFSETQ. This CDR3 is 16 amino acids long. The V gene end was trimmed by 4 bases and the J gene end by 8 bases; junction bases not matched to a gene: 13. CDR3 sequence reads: CASSTDPAGGADIQYF. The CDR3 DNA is TGCGCCAGCAGCACGGACCCTGCGGGGGGGGCGGACATTCAGTACTTC.

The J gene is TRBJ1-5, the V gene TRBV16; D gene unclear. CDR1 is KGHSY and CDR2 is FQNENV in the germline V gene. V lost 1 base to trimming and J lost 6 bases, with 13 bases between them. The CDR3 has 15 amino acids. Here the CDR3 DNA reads TGTGCCAGCAGCCAATACGAGGGAGAGGGTCAGCCCCAGCATTTT. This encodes CASSQYEGEGQPQHF.

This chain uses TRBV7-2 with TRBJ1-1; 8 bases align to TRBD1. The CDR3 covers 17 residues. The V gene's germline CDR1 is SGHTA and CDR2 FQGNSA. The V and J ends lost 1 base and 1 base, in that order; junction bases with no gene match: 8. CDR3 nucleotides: TGTGCCAGCAGCTTAGGTCCCCGGACAGGGTCGAACACTGAAGCTTTCTTT. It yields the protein CASSLGPRTGSNTEAFF.

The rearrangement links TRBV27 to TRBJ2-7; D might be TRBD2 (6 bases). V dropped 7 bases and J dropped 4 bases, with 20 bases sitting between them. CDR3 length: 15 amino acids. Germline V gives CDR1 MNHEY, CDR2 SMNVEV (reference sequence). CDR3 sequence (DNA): TGTGCCAGCAAAACCCGGGACTCGACCGTTTACGAGCAGTACTTC. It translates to CASKTRDSTVYEQYF.

The CDR3 here is CACGPRALTDTQYF. The CDR3 nucleotides are TGTGCCTGCGGCCCCCGGGCCCTCACAGATACGCAGTATTTT. The chain links TRBV13 to TRBJ2-3, with no clear D. The CDR3 length is 14 residues. Germline V lookup: CDR1 PRHDT, CDR2 FYEKMQ (reference sequence). V was cut by 11 bases and J by 2 bases, with 17 bases left in between.

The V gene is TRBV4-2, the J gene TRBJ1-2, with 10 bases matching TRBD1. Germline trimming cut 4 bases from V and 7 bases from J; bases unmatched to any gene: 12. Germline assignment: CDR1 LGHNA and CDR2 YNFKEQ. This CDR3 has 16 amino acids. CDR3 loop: CASSPGTGVGIGGYTF. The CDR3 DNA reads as TGTGCCAGCAGCCCTGGGACAGGGGTCGGAATTGGTGGCTACACCTTC.

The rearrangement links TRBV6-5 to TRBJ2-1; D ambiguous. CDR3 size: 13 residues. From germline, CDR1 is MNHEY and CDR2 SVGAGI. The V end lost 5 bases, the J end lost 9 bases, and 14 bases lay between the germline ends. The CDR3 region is CASSATDGREQFF. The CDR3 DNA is TGTGCCAGCAGTGCAACCGATGGGCGTGAGCAGTTCTTC.

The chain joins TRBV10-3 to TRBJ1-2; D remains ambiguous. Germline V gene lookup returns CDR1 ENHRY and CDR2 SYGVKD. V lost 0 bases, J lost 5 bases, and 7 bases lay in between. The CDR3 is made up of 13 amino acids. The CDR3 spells CAISESLQYGYTF. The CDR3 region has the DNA TGTGCCATCAGTGAGTCTCTACAGTATGGCTACACCTTC.

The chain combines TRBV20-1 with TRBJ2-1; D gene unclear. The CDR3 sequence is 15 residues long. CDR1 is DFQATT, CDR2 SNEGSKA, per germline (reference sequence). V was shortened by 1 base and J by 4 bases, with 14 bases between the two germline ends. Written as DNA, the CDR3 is TGCAGTGCTAGAGGACCGCTGGAATATTACAATGAGCAGTTCTTC. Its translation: CSARGPLEYYNEQFF.

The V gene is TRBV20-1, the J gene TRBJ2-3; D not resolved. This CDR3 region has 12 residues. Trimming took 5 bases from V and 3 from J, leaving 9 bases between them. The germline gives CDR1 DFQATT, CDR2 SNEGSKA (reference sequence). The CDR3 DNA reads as TGCAGTGCTCCACGAGTAACAGATACGCAGTATTTT. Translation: CSAPRVTDTQYF.

CDR3 sequence reads: CASSYSQGRGYEQYF. The DNA of the CDR3 is TGTGCCAGCAGTTACTCCCAGGGGAGGGGGTACGAGCAGTACTTC. The chain joins TRBV6-6 to TRBJ2-7; D perhaps matches TRBD2 (7 bases). The CDR3 sequence is 15 residues long. Germline CDR1 is MNHNY and CDR2 is SVGAGI (reference sequence). The V end was cut by 0 bases, the J end by 4 bases, with 13 bases between.

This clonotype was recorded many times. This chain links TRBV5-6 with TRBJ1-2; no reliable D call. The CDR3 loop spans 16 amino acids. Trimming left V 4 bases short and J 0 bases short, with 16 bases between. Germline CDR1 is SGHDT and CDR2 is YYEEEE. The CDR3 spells CASSPGRGEPNYGYTF. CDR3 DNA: TGTGCCAGCAGCCCTGGGAGAGGAGAGCCTAACTATGGCTACACCTTC.

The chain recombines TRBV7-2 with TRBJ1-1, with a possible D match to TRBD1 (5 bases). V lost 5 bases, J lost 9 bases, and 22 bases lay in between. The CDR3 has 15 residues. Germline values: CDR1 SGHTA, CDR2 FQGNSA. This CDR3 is CASSDQGLGGSKAFF. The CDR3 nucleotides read TGTGCCAGCAGCGACCAGGGTTTAGGAGGGTCGAAAGCTTTCTTT.

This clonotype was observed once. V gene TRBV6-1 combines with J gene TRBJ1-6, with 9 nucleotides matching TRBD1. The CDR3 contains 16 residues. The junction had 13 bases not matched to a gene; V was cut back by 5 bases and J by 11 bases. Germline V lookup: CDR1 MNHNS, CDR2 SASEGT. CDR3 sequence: CASSHLPGTGTPPLHF. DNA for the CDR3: TGTGCCAGCAGTCATCTTCCCGGGACAGGGACGCCACCCCTCCACTTT.